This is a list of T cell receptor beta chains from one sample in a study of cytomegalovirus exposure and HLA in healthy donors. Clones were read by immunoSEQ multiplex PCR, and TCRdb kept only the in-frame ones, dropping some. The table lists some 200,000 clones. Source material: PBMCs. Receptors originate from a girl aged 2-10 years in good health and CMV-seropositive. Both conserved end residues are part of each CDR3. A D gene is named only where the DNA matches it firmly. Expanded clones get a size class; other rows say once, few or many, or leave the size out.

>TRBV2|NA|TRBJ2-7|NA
TGTGCCAGCAGTTTTTTGGGGCACTACGAGCAGTACTTC
CASSFLGHYEQYF
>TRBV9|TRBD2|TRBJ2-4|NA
TGTGCCAGCACGTCCCGGGCGGGAGGGCCGGGCAAAAACATTCAGTACTTC
CASTSRAGGPGKNIQYF
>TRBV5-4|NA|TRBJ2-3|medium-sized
TGTGCCAGCAGCTTGCCCGCTGGATTAGGCCGCGGAGATACGCAGTATTTT
CASSLPAGLGRGDTQYF
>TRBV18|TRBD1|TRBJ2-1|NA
TGTGCCAGCTCACCAAGAGGACAGGGGGCAAGGTCCTACAATGAGCAGTTCTTC
CASSPRGQGARSYNEQFF
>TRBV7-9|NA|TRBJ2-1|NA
TGTGCCAGCAGCTCAGACACCTACAATGAGCAGTTCTTC
CASSSDTYNEQFF
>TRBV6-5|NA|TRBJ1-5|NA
TGTGCCAGCAGTTTACGGGGGGGGAATCAGCCCCAGCATTTT
CASSLRGGNQPQHF
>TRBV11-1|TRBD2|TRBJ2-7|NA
TGTGCCAGCAGCTTGTGGACTAGCGGGACCCAATCCTACGAGCAGTACTTC
CASSLWTSGTQSYEQYF
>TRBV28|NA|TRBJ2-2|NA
TGTGCCAGCAGTTTGGTAGGGGCCGGGGAGCTGTTTTTT
CASSLVGAGELFF
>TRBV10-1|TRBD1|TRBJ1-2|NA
TGCGCCAGCAGGGACCCGGAAGAACACCGAGCCAAAAGTCCGGGACAGATTAACTATGGCTACACCTTC
CASRDPEEHRAKSPGQINYGYTF
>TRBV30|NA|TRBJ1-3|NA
TGTGCCTGGAGTGTTGACAAAACCGGACAGAGAAACACCATATATTTT
CAWSVDKTGQRNTIYF
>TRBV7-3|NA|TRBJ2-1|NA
TGTGCCAGCAGCCCTGGGGGGAGCTCGGGGAATGAGCAGTTCTTC
CASSPGGSSGNEQFF
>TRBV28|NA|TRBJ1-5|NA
TGTGCCAGCAGTTTGAGTCAGCCCCAGCATTTT
CASSLSQPQHF
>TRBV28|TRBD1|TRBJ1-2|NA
TGTGCCAGCAGTACAGGGGGCGACTATGGCTACACCTTC
CASSTGGDYGYTF
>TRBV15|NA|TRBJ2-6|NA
TGTGCCACCAGCATTGCAGGGGCTGGGGCCAACGTCCTGACTTTC
CATSIAGAGANVLTF
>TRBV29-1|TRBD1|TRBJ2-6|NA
TGCAGCGTTGATGAACAGGGGGGAGCTGGGGCCAACGTCCTGACTTTC
CSVDEQGGAGANVLTF
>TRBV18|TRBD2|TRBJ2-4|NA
TGTGCCAGCTCACCTTATACTAGCGGGAGTGGAAACATTCAGTACTTC
CASSPYTSGSGNIQYF
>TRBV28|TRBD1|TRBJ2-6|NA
TGTGCCAGCAGTTTAGGGACAGGGGTCTCTGGGGCCAACGTCCTGACTTTC
CASSLGTGVSGANVLTF
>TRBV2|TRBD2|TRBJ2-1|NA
TGTGCCAGCAGGACGGGACTAGCGGGATACTCCTACAATGAGCAGTTCTTC
CASRTGLAGYSYNEQFF
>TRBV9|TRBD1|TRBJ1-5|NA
TGTGCCAGCAGCGCGGGACAGGGGATCCAGCCCCAGCATTTT
CASSAGQGIQPQHF
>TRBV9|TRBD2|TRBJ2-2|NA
TGTGCCAGCAGTGTAGCGGGATGGGGCACCGGGGAGCTGTTTTTT
CASSVAGWGTGELFF
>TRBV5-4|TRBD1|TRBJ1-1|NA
TGTGCCAGCAGCTTTTCCGCCGGGACAGGGAACACTGAAGCTTTCTTT
CASSFSAGTGNTEAFF
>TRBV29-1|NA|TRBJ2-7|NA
TGCAGCGCCAAACTCGGTAATTACGAGCAGTACTTC
CSAKLGNYEQYF
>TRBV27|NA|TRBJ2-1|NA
TGTGCCAGCAGTTTAGCGGATGAGCAGTTCTTC
CASSLADEQFF
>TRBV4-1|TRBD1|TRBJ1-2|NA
TGCGCCAGCAGCCAACTGATGCGGACAGGTGATAACTATGGCTACACCTTC
CASSQLMRTGDNYGYTF
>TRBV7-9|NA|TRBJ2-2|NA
TGTGCCAGCAGCTTTAGCGGGAACACCGGGGAGCTGTTTTTT
CASSFSGNTGELFF
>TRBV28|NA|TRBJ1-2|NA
TGTGCCAGCAGTCAAACCCTAAGAGGCTCTATCTATGGCTACACCTTC
CASSQTLRGSIYGYTF
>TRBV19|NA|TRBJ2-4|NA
TGTGCCAGTAGTGCAGGGCGCGCAGGGTTGGGAAACATTCAGTACTTC
CASSAGRAGLGNIQYF
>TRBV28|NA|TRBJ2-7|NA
TGTGCCAGCAGTTACCGGGAGTTATCCTACGAGCAGTACTTC
CASSYRELSYEQYF
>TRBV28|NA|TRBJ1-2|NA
TGTGCCAGCAGCCGGGGGGGGGCCTATGGCTACACCTTC
CASSRGGAYGYTF
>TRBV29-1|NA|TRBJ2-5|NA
TGCAGCGTTGTGGAAGCACAGAAAGAGACCCAGTACTTC
CSVVEAQKETQYF
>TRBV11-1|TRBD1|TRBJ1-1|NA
TGTGCCAGCAGAGTCAGGGGGCGGATGAACACTGAAGCTTTCTTT
CASRVRGRMNTEAFF
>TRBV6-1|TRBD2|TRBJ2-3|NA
TGTGCCAGCAGTGAAGGTCTGGGACTAGTGGTGGTCGGCACAGATACGCAGTATTTT
CASSEGLGLVVVGTDTQYF
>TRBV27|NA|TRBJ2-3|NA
TGTGCCAGCAGTTTATCGTCAGGGGCAGCAGATACGCAGTATTTT
CASSLSSGAADTQYF
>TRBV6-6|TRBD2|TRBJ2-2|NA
TGTGCCAGCAGTTACCCGAGCGGGAGAGGGGCCGGGGAGCTGTTTTTT
CASSYPSGRGAGELFF
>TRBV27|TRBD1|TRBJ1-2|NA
TGTGCCAGCAGAAGTGGACAGGGGGACTATGGCTACACCTTC
CASRSGQGDYGYTF
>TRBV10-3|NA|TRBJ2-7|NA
TGTGCCATCAGTGGAAAAGGAGGCTACGAGCAGTACTTC
CAISGKGGYEQYF
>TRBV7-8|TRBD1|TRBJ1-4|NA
TGTGCCAGCAGCTGGGGACAGGGTGGTGAAAAACTGTTTTTT
CASSWGQGGEKLFF
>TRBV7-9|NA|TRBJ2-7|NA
TGTGCCAGCAGTAAAGGCGGGCCTGGCGAGCAGTACTTC
CASSKGGPGEQYF
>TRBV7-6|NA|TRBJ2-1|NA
TGTGCCAGCAGCTTAGGGGCGCGTAATGAGCAGTTCTTC
CASSLGARNEQFF
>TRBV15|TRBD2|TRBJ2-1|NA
TGTGCCACTGGGGCTAGCGGACGAAGCTCCTACAATGAGCAGTTCTTC
CATGASGRSSYNEQFF
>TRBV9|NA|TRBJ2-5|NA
TGTGCCAGCAGCCTACAGGGAGCGAGGCAAGAGACCCAGTACTTC
CASSLQGARQETQYF
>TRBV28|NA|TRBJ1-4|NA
TGTGCCAGCAATGCCCCCCCCCAGGAAAAACTGTTTTTT
CASNAPPQEKLFF
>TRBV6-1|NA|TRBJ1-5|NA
TGTGCCAGCAGTCAAGCAGGGGAGGCAGGCGATCAGCCCCAGCATTTT
CASSQAGEAGDQPQHF
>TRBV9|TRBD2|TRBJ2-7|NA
TGTGCCAGCAGCGGGACTAGCGGGAGCTACGAGCAGTACTTC
CASSGTSGSYEQYF
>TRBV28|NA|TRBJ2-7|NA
TGTGCCAGCGCCACAATATCCTACGAGCAGTACTTC
CASATISYEQYF
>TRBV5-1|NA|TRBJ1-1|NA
TGCGCCAGCAGCTTGGCCGGTTTAGCGTTGTGGAACACTGAAGCTTTCTTT
CASSLAGLALWNTEAFF
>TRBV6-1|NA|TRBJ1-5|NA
TGTGCCAGCAGTGGAGTAGAGGGCAAGCCCCAGCATTTT
CASSGVEGKPQHF
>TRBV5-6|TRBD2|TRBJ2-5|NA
TGTGCCAGCTGCCCGGGACTAGATTACGAGACCCAGTACTTC
CASCPGLDYETQYF
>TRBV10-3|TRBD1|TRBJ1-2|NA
TGTGCCATCAGTGACGCCCTCCAAAACAGGGGTTCTGGCTACACCTTC
CAISDALQNRGSGYTF
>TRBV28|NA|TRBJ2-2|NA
TGTGCCAGCAGCAAGAGGGGGACCGGGGAGCTGTTTTTT
CASSKRGTGELFF
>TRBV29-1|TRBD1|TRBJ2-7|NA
TGCAGCCCCAAGGGACAGTCCTCCTACGAGCAGTACTTC
CSPKGQSSYEQYF
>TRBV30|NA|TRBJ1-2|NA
TGTGCCTGGAGTGTCTCGTCCGGACGGGGATTGAGTGGCTACACCTTC
CAWSVSSGRGLSGYTF
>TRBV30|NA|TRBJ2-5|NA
TGTGCCTGGAGTGTGAGGGGGAAAGAGACCCAGTACTTC
CAWSVRGKETQYF
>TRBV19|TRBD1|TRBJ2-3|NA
TGTGCCAGTAGTATAGATCCCGGGACAGCTACCATTCTGGATACGCAGTATTTT
CASSIDPGTATILDTQYF
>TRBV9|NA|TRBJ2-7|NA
TGTGCCAGCAGCGGGGGACTGTCCTACGAGCAGTACTTC
CASSGGLSYEQYF
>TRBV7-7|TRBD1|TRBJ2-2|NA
TGTGCTAGCAGCCCCAGGGGGCCGGACACCGGGGAGCTGTTTTTT
CASSPRGPDTGELFF
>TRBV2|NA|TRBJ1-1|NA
TGTGCCGGGTCGAGCGGGAGGGACACTGAAGCTTTCTTT
CAGSSGRDTEAFF
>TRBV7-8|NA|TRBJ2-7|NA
TGTGCCAGCAGCTTCGGTCTGTCGGAGTCAACCGTCTACGAGCAGTACTTC
CASSFGLSESTVYEQYF
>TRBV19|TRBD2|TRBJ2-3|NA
TGTGCCAGTACACCCCGACTAGCGGGAAAGGCAGATACGCAGTATTTT
CASTPRLAGKADTQYF